This TCR beta chain was captured by sequencing in a study of T cells in Graves' hyperthyroidism and ophthalmopathy. TCR beta CDR3 region amplification was performed from RNA transcripts. A first-round RT-PCR of the TCR CDR3 used the HTBI primer set. TCRdb reanalysed the multiplex PCR reads using MiXCR and keeps one entry per CDR3 protein. The data show roughly 510,000 distinct CDR3 sequences, with approximately 49% seen just once and about 45% held by the top ten. V lost 6 bases, J lost 0 bases, and 6 bases stayed unmatched. This CDR3 is built from 16 residues. Looked up from germline, CDR1 is SNHLY and CDR2 is FYNNEI. This clonotype was found many times. As yet, its antigen is unknown. Findings and limits, study-wide: Expanded thyroid clonotypes (above 0.001) were mostly also found in blood.

Uncontrolled infection, other autoimmune disease, pregnancy or lactation led to exclusion. This clonotype was obtained from an adult woman with Graves' disease, either hyperthyroidism or ophthalmopathy (not recorded which). This sequence joins TRBV2 and TRBJ1-5; 9 bases line up with TRBD1. Sequencing was done on a sample of peripheral blood or thyroid tissue (not recorded which). The CDR3 DNA follows: TGTGCCAGCAGGTCCGGGACAGGGTATAGCAATCAGCCCCAGCATTTT. This gives the protein CASRSGTGYSNQPQHF. The full variable domain, with the rest looked up from reference TRBV2 and TRBJ1-5, is EPEVTQTPSHQVTQMGQEVILRCVPISNHLYFYWYRQILGQKVEFLVSFYNNEISEKSEIFDDQFSVERPDGSNFTLKIRSTKLEDSAMYFCASRSGTGYSNQPQHFGDGTRLSIL.